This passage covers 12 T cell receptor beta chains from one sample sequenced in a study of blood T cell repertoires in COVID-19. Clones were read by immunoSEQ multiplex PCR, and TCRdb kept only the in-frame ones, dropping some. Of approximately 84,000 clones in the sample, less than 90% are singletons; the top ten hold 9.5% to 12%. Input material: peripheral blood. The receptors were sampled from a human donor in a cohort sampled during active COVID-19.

The CDR3 DNA reads TGTGCCAGCAGGTCCCCCCTTAGGCCACAGGGCTCCTACGAGCAGTACTTC. Amino acid sequence: CASRSPLRPQGSYEQYF. V usage is TRBV27 and J usage is TRBJ2-7; TRBD1 might be the D (6 bases). Trimming took 6 bases from V and 0 from J, leaving 21 bases between them. The CDR3 runs 17 residues. The germline V gene has CDR1 MNHEY and CDR2 SMNVEV (reference sequence).

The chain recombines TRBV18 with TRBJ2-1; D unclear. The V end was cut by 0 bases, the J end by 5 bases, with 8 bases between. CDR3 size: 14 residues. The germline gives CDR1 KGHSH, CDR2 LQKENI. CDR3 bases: TGTGCCAGCTCACCACCGAACAGAAACAATGAGCAGTTCTTC. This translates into CASSPPNRNNEQFF.

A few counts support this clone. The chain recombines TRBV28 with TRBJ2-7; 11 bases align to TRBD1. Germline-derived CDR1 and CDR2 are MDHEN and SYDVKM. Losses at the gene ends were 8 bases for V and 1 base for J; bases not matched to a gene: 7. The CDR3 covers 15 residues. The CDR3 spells CASGRDRGFSYEQYF. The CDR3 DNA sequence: TGTGCCAGCGGAAGGGACAGGGGGTTTTCCTACGAGCAGTACTTC. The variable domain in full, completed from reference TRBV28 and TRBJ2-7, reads DVKVTQSSRYLVKRTGEKVFLECVQDMDHENMFWYRQDPGLGLRLIYFSYDVKMKEKGDIPEGYSVSREKKERFSLILESASTNQTSMYLCASGRDRGFSYEQYFGPGTRLTVT.

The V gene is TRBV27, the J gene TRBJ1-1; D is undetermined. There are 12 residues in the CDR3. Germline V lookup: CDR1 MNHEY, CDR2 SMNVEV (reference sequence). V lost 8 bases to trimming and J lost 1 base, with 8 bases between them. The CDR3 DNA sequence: TGTGCCAGCCGACACCAGAACACTGAAGCTTTCTTT. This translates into CASRHQNTEAFF.

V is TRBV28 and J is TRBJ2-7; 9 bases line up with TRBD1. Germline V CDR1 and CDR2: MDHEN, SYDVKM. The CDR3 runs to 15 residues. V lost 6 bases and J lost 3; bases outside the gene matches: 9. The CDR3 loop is CASRTPGQGIYEQYF. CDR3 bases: TGTGCCAGCAGAACCCCGGGACAGGGCATCTACGAGCAGTACTTC.

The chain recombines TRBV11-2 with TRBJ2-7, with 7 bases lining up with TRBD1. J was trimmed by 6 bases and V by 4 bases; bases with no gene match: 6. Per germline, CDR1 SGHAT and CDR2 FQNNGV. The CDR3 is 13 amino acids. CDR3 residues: CASSWDSLGEQYF. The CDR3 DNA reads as TGTGCCAGCAGCTGGGACAGTTTGGGCGAGCAGTACTTC.

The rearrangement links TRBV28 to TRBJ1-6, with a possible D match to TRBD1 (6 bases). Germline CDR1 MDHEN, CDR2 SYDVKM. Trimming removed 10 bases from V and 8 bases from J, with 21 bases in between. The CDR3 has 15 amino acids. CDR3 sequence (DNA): TGTGCCACCCCTCTACAACAGGGTATACATTCACCCCTCCACTTT. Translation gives CATPLQQGIHSPLHF.

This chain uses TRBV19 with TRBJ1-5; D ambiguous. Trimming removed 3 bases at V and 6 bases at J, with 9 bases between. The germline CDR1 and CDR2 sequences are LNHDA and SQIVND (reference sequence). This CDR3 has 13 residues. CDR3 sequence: CASSMSLRQPQHF. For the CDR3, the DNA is TGTGCCAGTAGTATGAGTCTGCGTCAGCCCCAGCATTTT.

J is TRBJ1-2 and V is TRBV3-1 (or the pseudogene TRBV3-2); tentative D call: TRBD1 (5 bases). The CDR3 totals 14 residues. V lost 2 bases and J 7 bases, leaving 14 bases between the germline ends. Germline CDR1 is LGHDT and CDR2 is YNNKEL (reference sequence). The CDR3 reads CASSQRAGLIGYTF. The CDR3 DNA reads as TGTGCCAGCAGCCAACGGGCAGGGTTGATTGGCTACACCTTC.

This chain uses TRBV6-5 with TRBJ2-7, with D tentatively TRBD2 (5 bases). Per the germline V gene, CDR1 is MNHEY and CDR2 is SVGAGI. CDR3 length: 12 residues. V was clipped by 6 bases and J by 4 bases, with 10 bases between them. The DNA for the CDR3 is TGTGCCAGCAGCCCACTAGAATACGAGCAGTACTTC. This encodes CASSPLEYEQYF.

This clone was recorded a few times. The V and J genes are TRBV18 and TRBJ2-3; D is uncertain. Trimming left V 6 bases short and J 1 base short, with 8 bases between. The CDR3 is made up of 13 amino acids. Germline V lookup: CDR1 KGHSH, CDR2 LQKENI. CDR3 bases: TGTGCCAGCTCCCCAGAGCGCACAGATACGCAGTATTTT. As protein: CASSPERTDTQYF.

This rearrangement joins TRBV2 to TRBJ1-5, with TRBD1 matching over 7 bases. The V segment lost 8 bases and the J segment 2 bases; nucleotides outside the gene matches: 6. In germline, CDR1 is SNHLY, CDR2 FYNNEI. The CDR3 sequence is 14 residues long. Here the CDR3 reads CASDRERGNQPQHF. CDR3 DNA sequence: TGTGCCAGCGACAGGGAAAGAGGCAATCAGCCCCAGCATTTT.